The rows below give T cell receptor beta chains drawn from one sample of a study of cytomegalovirus exposure and HLA in healthy donors. Clones were sequenced by immunoSEQ multiplex PCR, and TCRdb holds only the in-frame ones, with some missing. This table holds approximately 170,000 clones, roughly 80% found once. Sequencing was carried out using PBMCs. The receptors here all came from a male donor in good health and CMV-seronegative. CDR3s include the opening cysteine and the closing phenylalanine or tryptophan. D genes are given only for firm matches. The size field is filled for only some rows; it gives once, few, many or a size class.

size	V	J	D	length	DNA	CDR3
.	TRBV7-6	TRBJ2-2	.	16	TGTGCCAGCAGCTTAACTGTGGGCAGGGGTGCCGGGGAGCTGTTTTTT	CASSLTVGRGAGELFF
.	TRBV7-2	TRBJ1-3	TRBD1	16	TGTGCCAGCAGCTACGGACAGGGCTTAGCGGGAAACACCATATATTTT	CASSYGQGLAGNTIYF
once	TRBV4-1	TRBJ2-1	TRBD2	17	TGCGCCAGCAGCCAAGCTCCCGCGGGAGGATCCTACAATGAGCAGTTCTTC	CASSQAPAGGSYNEQFF
.	TRBV2	TRBJ2-7	TRBD2	14	TGTGCCAGCAGGATGACTAGCGGGGCCTACGAGCAGTACTTC	CASRMTSGAYEQYF
.	TRBV30	TRBJ1-6	.	14	TGTGCCTGGACCGCCTCGCGGGTCGGCTCACCCCTCCACTTT	CAWTASRVGSPLHF
.	TRBV5-6	TRBJ2-2	.	17	TGTGCCAGCAGCTTGGAACTTAGGACACCGAACACCGGGGAGCTGTTTTTT	CASSLELRTPNTGELFF
.	TRBV5-6	TRBJ1-5	TRBD1	15	TGTGCCAGCAGCTCACAGGGGTTGAGCAATCAGCCCCAGCATTTT	CASSSQGLSNQPQHF
.	TRBV7-9	TRBJ2-7	.	12	TGTTCCAGCAGCCCGCTTAGGGGTTCGCAGTACTTC	CSSSPLRGSQYF
.	TRBV4-3	TRBJ1-2	.	16	TGCGCCGGCAGCCAAAGGGGCGGGGCGGGTCACGGGGGCTACACCTTC	CAGSQRGGAGHGGYTF
.	TRBV5-6	TRBJ1-1	.	16	TGTGCCAGCAGCTTCCGCCCCGGGGGGGAAAGGACAAAAGCTTTCTTT	CASSFRPGGERTKAFF
once	TRBV6-5	TRBJ1-1	.	16	TGTGCCAGCAGTTACTATGGGACACCCCTGAACACTGAAGCTTTCTTT	CASSYYGTPLNTEAFF
.	TRBV7-9	TRBJ2-2	.	13	TGTGCCAGCAGCTTCCCCGGGGGCGGGGAGCTGTTTTTT	CASSFPGGGELFF
.	TRBV27	TRBJ1-5	.	14	TGTGCCAGCAGTTCTGAGTATAGCAATCAGCCCCAGCATTTT	CASSSEYSNQPQHF
few	TRBV6-1	TRBJ1-1	.	15	TGTGCCAGCAGTGCGAACAGGACCCCGAACACTGAAGCTTTCTTT	CASSANRTPNTEAFF
.	TRBV7-2	TRBJ2-5	TRBD1	15	TGTGCCAGCAGCGCAGACAGGGATCGTACGGAGACCCAGTACTTC	CASSADRDRTETQYF
.	TRBV27	TRBJ2-1	TRBD1	17	TGTGCCAGCAGTTTAAGTTCAGGGGGCCCCTTTGCCAATGAGCAGTTCTTC	CASSLSSGGPFANEQFF
.	TRBV4-1	TRBJ2-7	.	15	TGCGCCAGCAGCCAAGAGGAGGCAAGGACCCGGGGGCAGTACTTC	CASSQEEARTRGQYF
.	TRBV4-3	TRBJ2-3	TRBD1	17	TGCGCCAGCAGCCAAGATTTGGGGACAGGGGGGAAAGATACGCAGTATTTT	CASSQDLGTGGKDTQYF
.	TRBV30	TRBJ2-6	.	15	TGTGCCTGGAGTGTATCGGGGACTGGGGCCAACGTCCTGACTTTC	CAWSVSGTGANVLTF
.	TRBV7-9	TRBJ2-2	.	14	TGTGCCAGCAGCTTATCACAGGGTTTCGGGGAGCTGTTTTTT	CASSLSQGFGELFF
few	TRBV7-9	TRBJ2-2	TRBD2	16	TGTGCCAGCAGCTTAGAGATAGCGGGAGGCACCGGGGAGCTGTTTTTT	CASSLEIAGGTGELFF
.	TRBV6-4	TRBJ2-3	.	15	TGTGCCAGCAGCGTCTCAAGCGGGAGCACAGATACGCAGTATTTT	CASSVSSGSTDTQYF
.	TRBV19	TRBJ1-2	TRBD1	11	TGTGCCAGTAAGGACAGGGGCGGCTACACCTTC	CASKDRGGYTF